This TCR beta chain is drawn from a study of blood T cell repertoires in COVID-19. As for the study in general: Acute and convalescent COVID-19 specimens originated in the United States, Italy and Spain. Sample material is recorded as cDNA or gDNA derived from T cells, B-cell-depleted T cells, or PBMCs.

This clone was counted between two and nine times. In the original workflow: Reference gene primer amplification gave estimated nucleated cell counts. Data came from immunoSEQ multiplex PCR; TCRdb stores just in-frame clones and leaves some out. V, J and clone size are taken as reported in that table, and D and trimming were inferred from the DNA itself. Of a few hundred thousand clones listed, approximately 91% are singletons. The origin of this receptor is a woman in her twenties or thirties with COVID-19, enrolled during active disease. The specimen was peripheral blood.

The CDR3 is CASVSNRQYTEAFF. The CDR3, as DNA: TGCGCCAGCGTATCAAACAGACAGTACACTGAAGCTTTCTTT. V is TRBV23-1 and J is TRBJ1-1; TRBD1 might be the D (5 bases). TRBV23-1 is an open reading frame whose function is uncertain. CDR3 length: 14 amino acids. Trimming removed 8 bases at V and 3 bases at J, with 16 bases between.